The source of this T cell receptor (beta chain) is a study of blood T cell repertoires in COVID-19. Study-level background: Sites across the United States, Italy and Spain contributed samples from acute and convalescent COVID-19. T cells, B-cell-depleted T cells, or PBMCs provided the cDNA or gDNA that served as material.

Per the study methods: Reference gene primer amplification gave nucleated cell count estimates. Clones were read by immunoSEQ multiplex PCR, and TCRdb kept only the in-frame ones, dropping some. Clonal size and the V and J genes are those of that table, whereas D and trimming came from the DNA. The data contain around 130,000 clones, around 80% of them singletons. Germline values: CDR1 SGHTA, CDR2 FQGNSA. This CDR3 is built from 15 residues. The junction had 9 bases not matched to a gene; V was cut back by 5 bases and J by 4 bases. Sequences were obtained from peripheral blood. J is TRBJ2-7 and V is TRBV7-2, with 9 bases lining up with TRBD2. The TCR originated in a man in his sixties with active or convalescent COVID-19. This chain's CDR3 is CASSPRVAGDYEQYF. As DNA, the CDR3 is TGTGCCAGCAGCCCACGAGTAGCGGGAGATTACGAGCAGTACTTC.